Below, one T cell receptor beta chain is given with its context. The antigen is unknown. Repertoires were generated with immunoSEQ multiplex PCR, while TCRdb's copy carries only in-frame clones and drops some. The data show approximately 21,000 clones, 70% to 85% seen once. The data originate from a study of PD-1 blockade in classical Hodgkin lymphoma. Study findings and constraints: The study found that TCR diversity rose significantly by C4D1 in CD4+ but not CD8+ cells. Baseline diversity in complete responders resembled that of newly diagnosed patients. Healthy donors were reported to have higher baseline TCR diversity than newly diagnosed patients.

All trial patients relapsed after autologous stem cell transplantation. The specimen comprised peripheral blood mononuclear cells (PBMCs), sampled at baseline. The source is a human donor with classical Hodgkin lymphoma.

In nucleotides, the CDR3 is TGTGCCACTGAGGACAGGGTTAATGGCTACACCTTC. Its translation: CATEDRVNGYTF. This chain uses TRBV19 with TRBJ1-2, with TRBD1 matching 8 bases. With V trimmed by 10 bases and J by 6 bases, 7 bases remained unmatched. The CDR3 has 12 residues. Looked up from germline, CDR1 is LNHDA and CDR2 is SQIVND (reference sequence).